This T cell receptor beta chain came from a study of blood T cell repertoires in COVID-19. Study in general: Samples representing acute and convalescent COVID-19 were sourced from the United States, Italy and Spain.

Original processing notes: Counts of nucleated cells, estimated from reference gene primer amplification, were obtained. Profiled with immunoSEQ multiplex PCR; TCRdb holds only in-frame clones, not every one. The V and J calls and clone size were taken over from that table, and D and trimming were inferred from the DNA. The table has some 250,000 clones, 65% to 90% seen once. CDR1 and CDR2 (germline): KGHSH, LQKENI. V lost 3 bases, J lost 5 bases, and 19 bases lay in between. The CDR3 is made up of 16 amino acids. This TCR came from a man younger than 40 with active or convalescent COVID-19. Sample: peripheral blood. This rearrangement joins TRBV18 to TRBJ1-2; D might be TRBD1 (6 bases). The CDR3 region is CASSPNTGTKLYGYTF. CDR3 sequence (DNA): TGTGCCAGCTCACCGAATACCGGGACAAAGCTATATGGCTACACCTTC.